This note documents a single T cell receptor beta chain sequence. Following a re-call of the 5' RACE reads, TCRdb has one entry per CDR3 protein and lacks DNA. The specimen's table records roughly 150,000 distinct CDR3 sequences. This specimen comes from a study of T cells expressing NK-cell markers. The sequence was collected from a man aged 18-75 years in good health. Sequencing was carried out using blood T cells: a sorted CD56 or NKG2C T cell subset, CD4+ or CD8+ T cells, or bulk PBMC T cells (not recorded which).

The CDR3 here is CASSLGQPYEQYF. This chain joins TRBV27 and TRBJ2-7. CDR3 length: 13 amino acids. From germline, CDR1 is MNHEY and CDR2 SMNVEV (reference sequence).